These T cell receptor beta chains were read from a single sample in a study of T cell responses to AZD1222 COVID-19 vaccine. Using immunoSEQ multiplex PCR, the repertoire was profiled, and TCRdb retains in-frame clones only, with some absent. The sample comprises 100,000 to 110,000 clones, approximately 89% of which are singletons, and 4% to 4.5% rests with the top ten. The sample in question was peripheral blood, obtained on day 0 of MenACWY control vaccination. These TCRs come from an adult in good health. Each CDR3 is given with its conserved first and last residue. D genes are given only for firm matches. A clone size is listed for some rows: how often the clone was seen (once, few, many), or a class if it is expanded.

TGTGCCAGTAGTACCAGACAGGGGGTATATCAGCCCCAGCATTTT,CASSTRQGVYQPQHF,TRBV19,TRBD1,TRBJ1-5,-
TGCAGCGTTAGGTATCTGGGCGGGCTCCAAGAGACCCAGTACTTC,CSVRYLGGLQETQYF,TRBV29-1,-,TRBJ2-5,-
TGTGCCAGCAGCTTATCCACTAGGGAGACCCAGTACTTC,CASSLSTRETQYF,TRBV7-2,-,TRBJ2-5,-
TGTGCCAGCGCGCGGGGGGTTTACAATGAGCAGTTCTTC,CASARGVYNEQFF,TRBV6-6,TRBD2,TRBJ2-1,-
TGTGCCAGCAGCGCGGGACAGTGGGGCTATGGCTACACCTTC,CASSAGQWGYGYTF,TRBV6-5,TRBD1,TRBJ1-2,-
TGTGCCAGCAGTGAAGTGGGGAATAGCAATCAGCCCCAGCATTTT,CASSEVGNSNQPQHF,TRBV6-1,-,TRBJ1-5,-
TGCGCCAGCGCACCGGGACAGGACTACGAGCAGTACTTC,CASAPGQDYEQYF,TRBV5-1,TRBD1,TRBJ2-7,-
TGTGCTAGCACCCCAGCGTGGCAGGGGGACATGAACACTGAAGCTTTCTTT,CASTPAWQGDMNTEAFF,TRBV7-7,TRBD1,TRBJ1-1,-
TGTGCCAGCAGCAACATTGGACGGACTAATCAGCCCCAGCATTTT,CASSNIGRTNQPQHF,TRBV6-6,-,TRBJ1-5,-
TGTGCCAGCAGTTACTCGGAGGGGGGGACTGAAGCTTTCTTT,CASSYSEGGTEAFF,TRBV6-6,-,TRBJ1-1,-
TGTGCCAGCAGCTTGAGTATAGGGGATTATTCTGGCTACACCTTC,CASSLSIGDYSGYTF,TRBV7-3,-,TRBJ1-2,few
TGTGCAAGTCGCTTAGTCGCAGATGGGCCCTACGAGCAGTACTTC,CASRLVADGPYEQYF,TRBV12-2,-,TRBJ2-7,few
TGTGCCAGCAGCTCTCGACAGGGGACTGGAAACACCATATATTTT,CASSSRQGTGNTIYF,TRBV7-2,TRBD1,TRBJ1-3,many
TGTGCCAGCAGCTCGACAGGGGGTCAGCCCCAGCATTTT,CASSSTGGQPQHF,TRBV12-3/TRBV12-4,TRBD1,TRBJ1-5,-
TGTGCCAGCAGCTCCTTAAGTGAAGCTGGCGAGCAGTACTTC,CASSSLSEAGEQYF,TRBV7-2,-,TRBJ2-7,-
TGTGCCAGCAGCCCTGGGGCAGGGCCCCCGCACTTT,CASSPGAGPPHF,TRBV3-1/TRBV3-2,-,TRBJ1-6,-
TGTGCCAGCAGTTCGCCAGCGGGAGGGTACAATGAGCAGTTCTTC,CASSSPAGGYNEQFF,TRBV6-2/TRBV6-3,TRBD2,TRBJ2-1,-
TGTGCCAGCAGCTTGGACAGGGGGGGAGAGACCCAGTACTTC,CASSLDRGGETQYF,TRBV5-4,-,TRBJ2-5,-
TGTGCCACCAGTGACCGGACAGAAGTCACCGGGGAGCTGTTTTTT,CATSDRTEVTGELFF,TRBV24-1,-,TRBJ2-2,-
TGTGCCAGCAGCGGAACCATTGGTCGGAATGGCTACACCTTC,CASSGTIGRNGYTF,TRBV9,-,TRBJ1-2,-
TGTGCAAGTCGCTTAGGCTCAGTGAGGCAAGGCACAGATACGCAGTATTTT,CASRLGSVRQGTDTQYF,TRBV12-2,-,TRBJ2-3,-
TGTGCCAGTAGTAAAGCGGGGGGGCCGTACAATGAGCAGTTCTTC,CASSKAGGPYNEQFF,TRBV19,TRBD2,TRBJ2-1,-
TGTGCCAGCTCACCTCGGGGGTTGCGTGGAAACACCATATATTTT,CASSPRGLRGNTIYF,TRBV18,-,TRBJ1-3,-
TGTGCTTCGGGACTAGCCGGTTCTAACATTCAGTACTTC,CASGLAGSNIQYF,TRBV14,TRBD2,TRBJ2-4,-
TGTGCCAGCAGCTTGGCTGCAGGGAAAAACATTCAGTACTTC,CASSLAAGKNIQYF,TRBV5-6,-,TRBJ2-4,many
TGCGCCAGCAGCTTGGGATTGAGAGACAGTGGGTACTATGGCTACACCTTC,CASSLGLRDSGYYGYTF,TRBV5-1,-,TRBJ1-2,-
TGTGCCAGCAGCTTTAAGGCAGATTCTAACTATGGCTACACCTTC,CASSFKADSNYGYTF,TRBV7-2,-,TRBJ1-2,-
TGTGCCAGCAGTATCGCCACAGATACGCAGTATTTT,CASSIATDTQYF,TRBV2,-,TRBJ2-3,-
TGTGCCAGCAGCTTAGGACAGAACTATGGCTACACCTTC,CASSLGQNYGYTF,TRBV7-3,-,TRBJ1-2,-
TGTGCCAGCAGCCACGCAAGGGTCTCTGGAAACACCATATATTTT,CASSHARVSGNTIYF,TRBV16,-,TRBJ1-3,-
TGTGCCAGCAGCTTAGCCCAGGGTTCCCAAGAGACCCAGTACTTC,CASSLAQGSQETQYF,TRBV7-2,-,TRBJ2-5,-
TGTGCCAGCAGTTCGGCAACGCCAAGCTCCTACAATGAGCAGTTCTTC,CASSSATPSSYNEQFF,TRBV28,-,TRBJ2-1,-
TGTGCCAGCAGCCGGGGGAACACTGAAGCTTTCTTT,CASSRGNTEAFF,TRBV14,-,TRBJ1-1,-
TGCGCCAGCAGCCAAGAATACACAGGTGGGTCCTACGAGCAGTACTTC,CASSQEYTGGSYEQYF,TRBV4-3,-,TRBJ2-7,few
TGTGCCAGTACCTTCGGGGGAGGTTCTAATCAGCCCCAGCATTTT,CASTFGGGSNQPQHF,TRBV19,-,TRBJ1-5,-
TGTGCCAGCAGCTCGACAGGGGGCGCCTTGGATGGCTACACCTTC,CASSSTGGALDGYTF,TRBV11-2,TRBD1,TRBJ1-2,once
TGTGCCAGCAGTTCGGGCCTGGGGGAAAAACTGTTTTTT,CASSSGLGEKLFF,TRBV28,-,TRBJ1-4,-
TGTGCCAGCAGCACCGACGGGGCGCCTGAAGCTTTCTTT,CASSTDGAPEAFF,TRBV7-2,-,TRBJ1-1,-
TGTGCCAGCAGGGCGGACATTTCGAACACCGGGGAGCTGTTTTTT,CASRADISNTGELFF,TRBV9,-,TRBJ2-2,-
TGTGCCAGCAGCTTCGGACTAGCGGGAGTCCATGAGCAGTTCTTC,CASSFGLAGVHEQFF,TRBV7-2,TRBD2,TRBJ2-1,-
TGTGCCAGCAGTCTCCTGGACAGGGCCGAGACCCAGTACTTC,CASSLLDRAETQYF,TRBV28,TRBD1,TRBJ2-5,few
TGCGCCAGCACTCCGGGACAGGGACCCTATGGCTACACCTTC,CASTPGQGPYGYTF,TRBV10-1,TRBD1,TRBJ1-2,-